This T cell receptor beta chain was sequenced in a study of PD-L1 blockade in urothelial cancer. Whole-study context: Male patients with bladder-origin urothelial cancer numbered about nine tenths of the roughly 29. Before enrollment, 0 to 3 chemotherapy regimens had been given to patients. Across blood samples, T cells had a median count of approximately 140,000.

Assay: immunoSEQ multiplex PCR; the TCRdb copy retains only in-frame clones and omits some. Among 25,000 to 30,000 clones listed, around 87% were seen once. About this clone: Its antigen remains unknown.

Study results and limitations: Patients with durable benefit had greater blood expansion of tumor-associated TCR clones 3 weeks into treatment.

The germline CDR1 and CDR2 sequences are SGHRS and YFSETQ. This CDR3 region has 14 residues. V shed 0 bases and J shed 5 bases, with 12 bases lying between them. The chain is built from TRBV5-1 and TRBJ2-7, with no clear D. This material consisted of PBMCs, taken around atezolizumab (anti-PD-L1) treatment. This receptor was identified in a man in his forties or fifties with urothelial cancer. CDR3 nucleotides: TGCGCCAGCAGCTTGGGTGCCTACGGAGACGAGCAGTACTTC. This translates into CASSLGAYGDEQYF. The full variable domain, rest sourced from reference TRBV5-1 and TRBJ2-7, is KAGVTQTPRYLIKTRGQQVTLSCSPISGHRSVSWYQQTPGQGLQFLFEYFSETQRNKGNFPGRFSGRQFSNSRSEMNVSTLELGDSALYLCASSLGAYGDEQYFGPGTRLTVT.